This T cell receptor (beta chain) was found in a study of technical replicates of blood from a handful of donors (dated by TCRdb to 2016 to 2017). Comment on this clone: Its antigen is currently not known. No base qualities exist here, and no much larger clone lies one base off it.

Receptors were amplified or captured by the immunoSEQ multiplex PCR assay. TCRdb carries this immuneACCESS record with in-frame sequences only. Its versions omit some clonotypes, under half of them owing to an unresolved V gene in the studies checked, with the rest unexplained. The table for this sample lists about 68,000 clones; under 98% of them were counted only once. The biggest ten clones account for about 0.31% of the sample. The CDR3 runs 14 residues from the cysteine to the phenylalanine. CDR3 DNA is the only sequence kept; it has 42 bases, read in frame from the first base. CDR1 and CDR2 are read off the germline V gene (reference sequence) as SEHNR and FQNEAQ. V is cut back by 2 bases and J by 2 bases, with 2 bases in the junction unmatched.

Recombination linked TRBV7-9 to TRBJ2-7; 8 nucleotides in the junction match TRBD2. The specimen sequenced was T cells isolated from PBMCs. The sequence was obtained from a human donor in good health. The DNA sequence is TGTGCCAGCAGCTTATCCGGGAGGGCCTACGAGCAGTACTTC. Translation gives CASSLSGRAYEQYF.